This T cell receptor beta chain is from a study of cytomegalovirus exposure and HLA in healthy donors. Whole-study findings and limits: Association of a missense DCLRE1C variant with TCR beta V- and J-gene trimming was reported in a later analysis. According to the study, 160 or so TCR beta chains were cytomegalovirus-associated.

To note about this clone: Its antigen is currently unknown.

The PCR was carried out with 60 Vbeta primers and 13 Jbeta primers. The assay was immunoSEQ multiplex PCR, and TCRdb's table has in-frame clones only and misses some. The sample lists around 200,000 clones; approximately 83% were seen once. Sample: PBMCs. The TCR comes from a girl aged 5-17 years in good health and CMV-seronegative.

The CDR3 DNA reads TGTGCCAGCAGCCAAGGAAGCCAGGGATCTAATGAAAAACTGTTTTTT. This gives the protein CASSQGSQGSNEKLFF. The chain employs TRBV4-2 and TRBJ1-4; D may be TRBD1 (5 bases). CDR3 length: 16 amino acids. V dropped 1 base and J dropped 3 bases, with 12 bases sitting between them. Germline loops: CDR1 LGHNA, CDR2 YNFKEQ.